One and the same sample provided the 8 T cell receptor beta chains below, sequenced in a study of blood T cell repertoires in COVID-19. Assay: immunoSEQ multiplex PCR; the TCRdb copy retains only in-frame clones and omits some. The data contain roughly 100,000 clones, approximately 88% of them singletons. Sample: peripheral blood. These receptors were obtained from an older man with acute or convalescent COVID-19.

DNA for the CDR3: TGTGCCAGCAGCCCTCAGGCGACCTCCTACAATGAGCAGTTCTTC. Translation: CASSPQATSYNEQFF. The gene calls are TRBV7-3 and TRBJ2-1; no reliable D call. The V end lost 5 bases, the J end lost 0 bases, and 11 bases lay between the germline ends. Germline CDR1 and CDR2: SGHTA and FQGTGA. The CDR3 totals 15 residues.

V and J are TRBV7-2 and TRBJ1-5; the match to TRBD1 covers 9 bases. Germline-derived CDR1 and CDR2 are SGHTA and FQGNSA. Unmatched junction bases numbered 3, after V lost 3 bases and J lost 3 bases. The CDR3 extends over 15 amino acids. CDR3 sequence reads: CASSLGQGPNQPQHF. The CDR3, as DNA: TGTGCCAGCAGCTTGGGACAGGGCCCCAATCAGCCCCAGCATTTT.

The CDR3 DNA follows: TGTGCCAGCAGGGTAGCGGGAGCGAACACCGGGGAGCTGTTTTTT. This translates into CASRVAGANTGELFF. The chain has TRBV6-5 and TRBJ2-2; 9 bases match TRBD2. The CDR3 is made up of 15 amino acids. Germline V gene sequence: CDR1 MNHEY, CDR2 SVGAGI. The V segment lost 6 bases and the J segment 0 bases; nucleotides outside the gene matches: 2.

The V call is TRBV19, the J call TRBJ1-2; the match to TRBD1 covers 8 bases. Unmatched junction bases numbered 6, after V lost 6 bases and J lost 3 bases. The CDR3 runs 14 residues. Germline assignment: CDR1 LNHDA and CDR2 SQIVND (reference sequence). CDR3 bases: TGTGCCAGTAGGAGGGACAGGACCCACTATGGCTACACCTTC. It translates to CASRRDRTHYGYTF.

V usage is TRBV7-9 and J usage is TRBJ2-5; 8 bases align to TRBD1. The CDR3 extends over 15 amino acids. With V trimmed by 5 bases and J by 3 bases, 8 bases remained unmatched. The germline V gene encodes CDR1 SEHNR and CDR2 FQNEAQ (reference sequence). The CDR3 sequence is CASSPPRGPEETQYF. Here the CDR3 DNA reads TGTGCCAGCAGCCCACCCAGGGGGCCAGAAGAGACCCAGTACTTC.

The V call is TRBV28, the J call TRBJ2-7; tentative D call: TRBD2 (6 bases). The CDR3 has 13 residues. Between the trimmed V and J ends, which lost 8 bases and 2 bases, there was a span of 13 bases. Germline loops: CDR1 MDHEN, CDR2 SYDVKM. The CDR3 protein is CASLSLAPYEQYF. The CDR3, as DNA: TGTGCCAGCCTCTCCCTAGCGCCCTACGAGCAGTACTTC.

The chain combines TRBV12-3 or TRBV12-4 with TRBJ2-3; D is undetermined. The CDR3 loop spans 12 amino acids. The V end lost 5 bases, the J end lost 6 bases, and 9 bases lay between the germline ends. Here the CDR3 DNA reads TGTGCCAGCAGTCTGGTCGAGGATACGCAGTATTTT. Protein: CASSLVEDTQYF.

J is TRBJ2-3 and V is TRBV3-1 (or the pseudogene TRBV3-2), with 7 bases aligning to TRBD2. Germline V gives CDR1 LGHDT, CDR2 YNNKEL (reference sequence). The CDR3 consists of 16 residues. V lost 0 bases and J lost 3; bases outside the gene matches: 6. The CDR3 is CASSQDPRLATDTQYF. DNA of the CDR3: TGTGCCAGCAGCCAAGATCCGCGACTAGCTACAGATACGCAGTATTTT.